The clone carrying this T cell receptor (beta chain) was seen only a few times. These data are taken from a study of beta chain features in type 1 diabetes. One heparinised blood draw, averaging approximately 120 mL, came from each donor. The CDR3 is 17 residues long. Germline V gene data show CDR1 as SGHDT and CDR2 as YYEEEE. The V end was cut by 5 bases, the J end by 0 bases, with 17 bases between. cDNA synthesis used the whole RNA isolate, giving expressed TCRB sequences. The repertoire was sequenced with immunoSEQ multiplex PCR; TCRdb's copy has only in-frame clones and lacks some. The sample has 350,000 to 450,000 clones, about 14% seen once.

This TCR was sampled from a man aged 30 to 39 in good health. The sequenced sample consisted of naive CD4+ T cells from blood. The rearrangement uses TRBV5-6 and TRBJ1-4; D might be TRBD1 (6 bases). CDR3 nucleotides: TGTGCCAGCAGATGGACAGTGGAATTGGCAACTAATGAAAAACTGTTTTTT. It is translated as CASRWTVELATNEKLFF.